The present T cell receptor (beta chain) was sequenced within a study of CD8+ T cells in alopecia areata. Points on this clone: Without the conserved terminal phenylalanine or tryptophan, this CDR3 likely stems from a read error.

The germline V gene encodes CDR1 SGHRS and CDR2 YFSETQ. V lost 3 bases and J 1 base, leaving 10 bases between the germline ends. This CDR3 is built from 14 residues. TCR sequencing used cDNA made by reverse transcription of extracted RNA. TCRdb's copy holds only in-frame clones and misses some; the assay was immunoSEQ multiplex PCR. The profile covers roughly 250,000 clones, with under 70% appearing a single time and around 1.2% taken by the ten largest. The TCR sequence derives from a human donor with alopecia areata. The specimen was CD4+ T cells sorted from blood, collected at week 0. The gene calls are TRBV5-1 and TRBJ1-2; D not resolved. DNA of the CDR3: TGCGCCAGCAGCTACAGAACACATAACTATGGCTACACCCTC. Translating gives CASSYRTHNYGYTL.